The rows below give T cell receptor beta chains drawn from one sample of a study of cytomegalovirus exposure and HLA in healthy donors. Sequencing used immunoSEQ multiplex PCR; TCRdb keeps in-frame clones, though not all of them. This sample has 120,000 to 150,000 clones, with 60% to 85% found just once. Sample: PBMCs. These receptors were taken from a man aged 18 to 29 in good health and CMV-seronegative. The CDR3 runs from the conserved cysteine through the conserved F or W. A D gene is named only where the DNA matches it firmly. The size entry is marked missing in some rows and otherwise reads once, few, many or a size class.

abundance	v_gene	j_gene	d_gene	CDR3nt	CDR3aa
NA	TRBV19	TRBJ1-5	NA	TGTGCCAGTTCTCACAGAGAGGGGAGGGGTGTTAATAGCAATCAGCCCCAGCATTTT	CASSHREGRGVNSNQPQHF
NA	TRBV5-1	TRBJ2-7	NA	TGCGCCAGCAGCCAGGACAGCGAGCAGTACTTC	CASSQDSEQYF
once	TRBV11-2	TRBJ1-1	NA	TGTGCCAGCTCCCTCACTGCGGGGTTTGAAGCTTTCTTT	CASSLTAGFEAFF
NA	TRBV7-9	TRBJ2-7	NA	TGTGCCAGCAGCTTAGGGGGGGACAGATTCAACTCCTACGAGCAGTACTTC	CASSLGGDRFNSYEQYF
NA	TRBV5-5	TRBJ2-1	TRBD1	TGTGCCAGCAGCCGTCCCGGGACAGGGGTGAATGAGCAGTTCTTC	CASSRPGTGVNEQFF
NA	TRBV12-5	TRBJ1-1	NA	TGTGCTAGTGGGCCTCAGGGGTCGGGCACTGAAGCTTTCTTT	CASGPQGSGTEAFF
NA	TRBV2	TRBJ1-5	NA	TGTGCCAGCAGTGAAAATACCTACAGGGTTAGCAATCAGCCCCAGCATTTT	CASSENTYRVSNQPQHF
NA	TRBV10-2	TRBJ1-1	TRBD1	TGCGCCAGCAGTGAGACGGGACAGGGGGCTTCGGGGGTAGCTTTCTTT	CASSETGQGASGVAFF
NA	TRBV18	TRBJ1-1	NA	TGTGCCAGCTCACTCACGGACACGGTCACTGAAGCTTTCTTT	CASSLTDTVTEAFF
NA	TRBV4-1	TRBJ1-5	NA	TGCGCCAGCAGCCAAGCCCCCCCGGGAGGGTATCAGCCCCAGCATTTT	CASSQAPPGGYQPQHF
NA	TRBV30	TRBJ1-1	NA	TGTGCCTGGAGTAAAGGAGGATACACTGAAGCTTTCTTT	CAWSKGGYTEAFF
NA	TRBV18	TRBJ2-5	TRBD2	TGTGCCAGCTCACCACCCGGGAGGGGGACCCAGTACTTC	CASSPPGRGTQYF
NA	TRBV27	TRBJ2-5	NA	TGTGCCAGCAGTTTCGGCCGGGGTGGAGAGACCCAGTACTTC	CASSFGRGGETQYF
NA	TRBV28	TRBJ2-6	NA	TGTGCCAGCAGTACTAATGCCCTGGGACATAGAAACTCTGGGGCCAACGTCCTGACTTTC	CASSTNALGHRNSGANVLTF
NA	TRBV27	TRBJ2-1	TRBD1	TGCGCCACCAGGGACAGGGGATGGAAGCAGTTCTTC	CATRDRGWKQFF
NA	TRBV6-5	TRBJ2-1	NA	TGTGCCAGCAGTACTAGCAGTGGGAATGAGCAGTTCTTC	CASSTSSGNEQFF
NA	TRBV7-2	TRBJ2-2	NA	TGTGCCAGCAGCCCCCCGGGGGCCGGGGAGCTGTTTTTT	CASSPPGAGELFF
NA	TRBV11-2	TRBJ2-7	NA	TGTGCCAGCAGTTTGAACCACTTTTCCTACGAGCAGTACTTC	CASSLNHFSYEQYF
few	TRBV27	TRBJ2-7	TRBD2	TGTGCCAGCAGTTCCCCGACTAGCGGGCTCTCCTACGAGCAGTACTTC	CASSSPTSGLSYEQYF
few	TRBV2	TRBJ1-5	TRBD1	TGTGCCAGCAGGGCAGGGGGCGATGGGAGCAATCAGCCCCAGCATTTT	CASRAGGDGSNQPQHF
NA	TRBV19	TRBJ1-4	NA	TGTGCCAGTAGTATACAGGTTACGACTAATGAAAAACTGTTTTTT	CASSIQVTTNEKLFF
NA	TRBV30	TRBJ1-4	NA	TGTGCCTGGAGGGAACAGGGCCTTCCCAATGAAAAACTGTTTTTT	CAWREQGLPNEKLFF